The 10 T cell receptor beta chains listed next were all sequenced from one sample in a study of CXCR3-negative and CXCR3-positive naive CD8 T cells. The study's findings and limits: Naive CXCR3-positive cells had TRB CDR3s more hydrophobic than those of CXCR3-negative naive cells.

These receptors' targets are unknown. Each TRB cDNA library was prepared by 5' RACE (with UMI labels). Using the 5' RACE reads, TCRdb records one entry per CDR3 protein without DNA. Recorded for this sample: 50,000 to 65,000 distinct CDR3 sequences. The sequenced sample consisted of naive CXCR3+ CD8+ T cells from blood. Subset specified: CD45RO-CCR7+CD27+CD95- naive CD8+ T cells expressing CXCR3 (TNR3+). All receptors derive from a human donor in good health. Some clones in this sample may be carry-over from other donors' samples.

The J gene is TRBJ2-7, the V gene TRBV4-2; TCRdb lists TRBD1, though no DNA is available to test this call. Germline V gene lookup returns CDR1 LGHNA and CDR2 YNFKEQ. This CDR3 is built from 14 residues. The chain's CDR3 is CASSQDNGAYEQYF.

J is TRBJ2-1 and V is TRBV6-4; TCRdb designates TRBD1, a call that cannot be tested without DNA. The CDR3 extends over 16 amino acids. Germline V gene lookup returns CDR1 MRHNA and CDR2 SNTAGT. CDR3 sequence: CASSVTAGHGNNEQFF.

The V gene is TRBV7-9, the J gene TRBJ1-3. Germline CDR1 SEHNR, CDR2 FQNEAQ (reference sequence). The CDR3 length is 16 residues. This CDR3 reads CASRPKTLLPGNTIYF. The full variable domain, completed using reference TRBV7-9 and TRBJ1-3, is DTGVSQNPRHKITKRGQNVTFRCDPISEHNRLYWYRQTLGQGPEFLTYFQNEAQLEKSRLLSDRFSAERPKGSFSTLEIQRTEQGDSAMYLCASRPKTLLPGNTIYFGEGSWLTVV.

The J gene is TRBJ2-7, the V gene TRBV6-2 or TRBV6-3; the TCRdb call, TRBD2, lacks DNA for checking. Germline V gene sequence: CDR1 MNHEY, CDR2 SVGEGT. The CDR3 contains 15 residues. The CDR3 region is CASSNRDYTSYEQYF.

CDR3 in amino acids: CASSQDGSGGTDTQYF. The V call is TRBV14, the J call TRBJ2-3. Germline CDR1 SGHDN, CDR2 FVKESK. The CDR3 spans 16 residues.

The chain employs TRBV20-1 and TRBJ1-1. This CDR3 region has 16 residues. From germline, CDR1 is DFQATT and CDR2 SNEGSKA (reference sequence). The CDR3 loop reads CSARLVHGEVRTEAFF.

The chain carries TRBV4-2 and TRBJ1-1. Germline CDR1 LGHNA, CDR2 YNFKEQ. The CDR3 is made up of 15 amino acids. The CDR3 sequence: CASSQDLGGSTEAFF.

The rearrangement uses TRBV5-1 and TRBJ2-7. The CDR3 totals 15 residues. CDR1 is SGHRS, CDR2 YFSETQ, per germline. CDR3 residues: CASRDMDWSSYEQYF.

Here the CDR3 reads CASSLGLAGLDTQYF. The chain recombines TRBV7-8 with TRBJ2-3; TCRdb gives TRBD2 as the D gene, but with no DNA this cannot be confirmed. The CDR3 spans 15 residues. The germline V gene encodes CDR1 SGHVS and CDR2 FQNEAQ.

This sequence joins TRBV7-8 and TRBJ2-2; TCRdb's D call, TRBD2, is unchecked because there is no DNA. This CDR3 has 17 residues. CDR1 SGHVS and CDR2 FQNEAQ come from the germline V gene. The CDR3 here is CASSLGRLAAYTGELFF.